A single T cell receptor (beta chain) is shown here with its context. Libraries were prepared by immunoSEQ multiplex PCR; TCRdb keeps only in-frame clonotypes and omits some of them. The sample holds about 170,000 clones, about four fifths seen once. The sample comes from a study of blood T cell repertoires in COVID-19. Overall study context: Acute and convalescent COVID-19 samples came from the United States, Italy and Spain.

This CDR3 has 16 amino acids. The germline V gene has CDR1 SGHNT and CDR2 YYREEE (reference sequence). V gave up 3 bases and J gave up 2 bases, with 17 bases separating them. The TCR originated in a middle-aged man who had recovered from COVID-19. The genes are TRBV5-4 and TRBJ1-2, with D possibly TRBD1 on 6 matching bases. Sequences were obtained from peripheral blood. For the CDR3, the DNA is TGTGCCAGCAGCTCTGACAGGATTAGGCGGAACTATGGCTACACCTTC. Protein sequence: CASSSDRIRRNYGYTF.